Listed below are T cell receptor beta chains from one sample, sequenced in a study of blood T cells in healthy people across ages. One entry per CDR3 protein, called by TCRdb with MiXCR from the 5' RACE reads. The sample contains around 1,000,000 distinct CDR3 sequences, 35% to 40% of which appear only once. Sequences were obtained from blood. The receptors come from a man aged 18 to 29 in good health. The CDR3 runs from the conserved cysteine through the conserved F or W. Fields, in order: D gene, clone size, V gene, J gene, CDR3 DNA, CDR3 protein. D genes are given only for firm matches. Some rows mark clone size as missing; the rest say once, few, many or name a class of expanded clone.

NA	few	TRBV20-1	TRBJ2-2	TGCAGTGCTAGAGGTTCAAAGGGGATGGTCGGGGAGCTGTTTTTT	CSARGSKGMVGELFF
NA	NA	TRBV5-1	TRBJ1-1	TGCGCCAGCAGCGCAGGTTGGGGGAACACTGAAGCTTTCTTT	CASSAGWGNTEAFF
TRBD2	few	TRBV25-1	TRBJ2-1	TGTGCCTCGTCCGGGACTACCCCCCGCCAGCAGTTCTTC	CASSGTTPRQQFF
NA	NA	TRBV4-2	TRBJ2-7	TGTGCCAGCAGCCAAGCCTCTACAAGTGGTGAGCAGTACTTC	CASSQASTSGEQYF
NA	few	TRBV4-1	TRBJ2-1	TGCGCCAGCAGCCAAGATTGGCAAAATGAGCAGTTCTTC	CASSQDWQNEQFF
NA	few	TRBV6-6	TRBJ1-2	TGTGCCAGCAGTTTACTCGTCGGAACGGTTGGGAGCGGCTACACCTTC	CASSLLVGTVGSGYTF
NA	few	TRBV11-3	TRBJ2-7	TGTGCCAGCAGCTGCGAGCTAACAATTCCTATCCACTACGAGCAGTACTTC	CASSCELTIPIHYEQYF
TRBD1	few	TRBV4-2	TRBJ1-2	TGTGCCAGCAGCCGGACAGGGAGTATCTATGGCTACACCTTC	CASSRTGSIYGYTF
TRBD1	NA	TRBV13	TRBJ2-5	TGTGCCAGCAGCTTTACAGGGGGCGTAGAGACCCAGTACTTC	CASSFTGGVETQYF
TRBD1	NA	TRBV6-2/TRBV6-3	TRBJ1-1	TGTGCCAGCAGTTACCGGACAGGGATCACAACTTTCTTT	CASSYRTGITTFF
TRBD2	few	TRBV20-1	TRBJ2-3	TGCAGTGCTAGAGATAGCGGGGGGGACACAGGTACGCAGTATTTT	CSARDSGGDTGTQYF
NA	many	TRBV27	TRBJ1-2	TGTGCCAGCAGTTTTGGGACCGCATCTAACTATGGCTACACCTTC	CASSFGTASNYGYTF
NA	few	TRBV4-1	TRBJ2-7	TGCGCCAGCAGCCAAGATACAGGGCGGACGGAGCAGTACTTC	CASSQDTGRTEQYF
NA	NA	TRBV4-2	TRBJ1-1	TGTGCCGGCAGCCAAGATTCGAACACTGAAGCTTTCTTT	CAGSQDSNTEAFF
NA	few	TRBV4-3	TRBJ1-3	TGCGCCAGCAGCCAAGATCGGCGGTCTGGAAACACCATATATTTT	CASSQDRRSGNTIYF
NA	NA	TRBV7-9	TRBJ2-1	TGTGCCAGCACCTTGGGGGGGGCCTCTTTCCATGAGCAGTTCTTC	CASTLGGASFHEQFF
NA	many	TRBV5-1	TRBJ2-1	TGCGCCAGCAGCTTAAGTACATACAATGAGCAGTTCTTC	CASSLSTYNEQFF
NA	few	TRBV4-2	TRBJ1-6	TGTGCCAGCAGCCAAGTGGCAGCCCCTCATAATTCACCCCTCCACTTT	CASSQVAAPHNSPLHF
NA	NA	TRBV4-3	TRBJ1-6	TGCGCCAGCAGCCAAGATTTGACAGATAATTCACCCCTCCACTTT	CASSQDLTDNSPLHF
TRBD2	NA	TRBV28	TRBJ2-5	TGTGCCAGCAGTTCCAGTTCAGGAGCGGGGGAAGAGACCCAGTACTTC	CASSSSSGAGEETQYF
NA	NA	TRBV15	TRBJ2-1	TGTGCCACCAGCAGAGATCTTGATCGCGACGGCAATGAGCAGTTCTTC	CATSRDLDRDGNEQFF
NA	NA	TRBV20-1	TRBJ1-1	TGCAGTGCCAGACTAGCGGGGGACTACAATGAAGCTTTCTTT	CSARLAGDYNEAFF
TRBD1	NA	TRBV27	TRBJ2-3	TGTGCCAGCAGTCTACCGGGACAGGACACAGATACGCAGTATTTT	CASSLPGQDTDTQYF
TRBD1	few	TRBV11-2	TRBJ1-6	TGTGCCAGCAGCCTGATCTCCATCGAGACAGGGGTAGTTGATTCACCCCTCCACTTT	CASSLISIETGVVDSPLHF
TRBD2	few	TRBV18	TRBJ2-4	TGTGCCAGCTCACCTCCCGCGGGGGGCCTAGCCAAAAACATTCAGTACTTC	CASSPPAGGLAKNIQYF
NA	NA	TRBV13	TRBJ2-7	TGTGCCAGCATCCAGAATTCCAACGAGCAGTACTTC	CASIQNSNEQYF
TRBD2	NA	TRBV20-1	TRBJ2-3	TGCAGTGCTAGAGATCTCAAGACTAGCGGGTTAGATACGCAGTATTTT	CSARDLKTSGLDTQYF
NA	few	TRBV9	TRBJ2-7	TGTGCCAGCAGCGTAGGTTCGGACTCCTACGAGCAGTACTTC	CASSVGSDSYEQYF
TRBD2	NA	TRBV7-2	TRBJ2-5	TGTGCCAGCAGCTTAGCCAGTGGGGGGGAAGAGACCCAGTACTTC	CASSLASGGEETQYF
NA	few	TRBV29-1	TRBJ1-1	TGCAGCGTTGGGGAGGGCACTGAAGCTTTCTTT	CSVGEGTEAFF
TRBD1	NA	TRBV4-2	TRBJ2-7	TGTGCCAGCAGCCAGAGTGTCGGACAGGGCTACGAGCAGTACTTC	CASSQSVGQGYEQYF
NA	NA	TRBV21-1	TRBJ1-4	TGTGCCAGCAGCAAGGGGGTCGGGAATGAAAAACTGTTTTTT	CASSKGVGNEKLFF
NA	NA	TRBV30	TRBJ2-3	TGTGCCTGGAGTTTTAGTGGGACAGATACGCAGTATTTT	CAWSFSGTDTQYF
NA	NA	TRBV5-1	TRBJ1-1	TGCGCCAGCAGCTTGGGCGCCAATCCCTTCAACACTGAAGCTTTCTTT	CASSLGANPFNTEAFF
NA	NA	TRBV9	TRBJ2-2	TGTGCCAGCAGCGTATTCGGCTCACCTGCGAACACCGGGGAGCTGTTTTTT	CASSVFGSPANTGELFF
NA	few	TRBV6-5	TRBJ2-5	TGTGCCAGCAGTAACCCCGGGGGTGCATATGGAGAGACCCAGTACTTC	CASSNPGGAYGETQYF
NA	few	TRBV4-3	TRBJ2-1	TGCGCCAGCAGCCAGTACACAGGGCCAGGTGAGCAGTTCTTC	CASSQYTGPGEQFF
NA	NA	TRBV7-2	TRBJ2-7	TGTGCCAGCAGCTCAGTGGTACAGGCGAGATCCTACGAGCAGTACTTC	CASSSVVQARSYEQYF
TRBD1	NA	TRBV7-2	TRBJ1-6	TGTGCCAGCAGCTTAGTCCAAACAGGGGAGGGAGCACCCCTCCACTTT	CASSLVQTGEGAPLHF
NA	NA	TRBV12-5	TRBJ2-7	TGTGCTAGTGGTCGGACATTTCAAGGGGGTTTCTACGAGCAGTACTTC	CASGRTFQGGFYEQYF
NA	few	TRBV4-1	TRBJ1-2	TGCGCCAGCAGCCAAGTGTACAGTGCTAACTATGGCTACACCTTC	CASSQVYSANYGYTF
NA	few	TRBV13	TRBJ1-4	TGTGCCAGCACCCAGGGTGTCAGCAGGCGAAAACTGTTTTTT	CASTQGVSRRKLFF
NA	NA	TRBV5-1	TRBJ1-6	TGCGCCAGCAGCTTGCGCCTGATCGGCGATAATTCACCCCTCCACTTT	CASSLRLIGDNSPLHF
NA	many	TRBV12-3/TRBV12-4	TRBJ1-1	TGTGCCAGCAGTTTTGGCGGTGAAGCTTTCTTT	CASSFGGEAFF
NA	few	TRBV20-1	TRBJ2-1	TGCAGTGCTAGTCAGTCCCCGACAAGGGGAGAGGTATACAATGAGCAGTTCTTC	CSASQSPTRGEVYNEQFF
TRBD1	few	TRBV4-2	TRBJ1-2	TGTGCCGGCAGGTGGATTGGACAGGGACGCGGCTACACCTTC	CAGRWIGQGRGYTF
TRBD1	NA	TRBV6-5	TRBJ1-2	TGTGCCAGCAGGCCCGATATCACAGGGGTTGGCTACACCTTC	CASRPDITGVGYTF
NA	NA	TRBV10-3	TRBJ2-5	TGTGCCATCAGTGAGGCGGCAGAGACCCAGTACTTC	CAISEAAETQYF
NA	NA	TRBV20-1	TRBJ2-5	TGCAGTGCTAGAGATCCGTGGGGGGAGTATCAAGAGACCCAGTACTTC	CSARDPWGEYQETQYF
NA	few	TRBV20-1	TRBJ2-7	TGCAGTGCTAGAGATATGGGACAAAAATACGAGCAGTACTTC	CSARDMGQKYEQYF
NA	NA	TRBV3-1	TRBJ1-6	TGTGCCAGCAGCCAAGATTTTAATTCACCCCCCCACTTT	CASSQDFNSPPHF
TRBD2	NA	TRBV4-3	TRBJ2-1	TGCGCCAGCAGCCAAGATAGTAGCGGGGGGGGAAATGAGCAGTTCTTC	CASSQDSSGGGNEQFF